This T cell receptor beta chain emerged from a study of cytomegalovirus exposure and HLA in healthy donors. The J segment lost 7 bases and the V segment lost 4 bases, leaving 8 bases of the junction unmatched. The CDR3 covers 14 residues. Germline V CDR1 and CDR2: SGHTS, YDEGEE. With respect to this clone: Its target is unknown.

60 Vbeta and 13 Jbeta primers were used in PCR. Libraries were prepared by immunoSEQ multiplex PCR; TCRdb keeps only in-frame clonotypes and omits some of them. The table includes over 100,000 clones, about two thirds detected once. Study-level findings and limits: V- and J-gene trimming of TCR beta was linked (in a later analysis) to a missense DCLRE1C variant. A later analysis reportedly found that, within productive TCRs, an Asian-associated ancestry cluster had fewer N-insertions than the mean observed across the roughly 700 donors. It was shown in a later analysis that HLA-associated TCR beta chains were more clonally expanded than other, equally common chains.

The rearrangement links TRBV5-8 to TRBJ2-7; 10 nucleotides agree with TRBD1. This TCR derives from a man aged 50-60 years in good health and CMV-seropositive. Source material: PBMCs. The CDR3 nucleotides read TGTGCCAGCAGCAGAGACAGGGGGCTAGGAGAGCAGTACTTC. This encodes CASSRDRGLGEQYF.